This T cell receptor beta chain is from a study of shared clonotypes between healthy human individuals. Those who donated, Caucasian adults without exception, all lived in Nashville, Tennessee. The method was immunoSEQ multiplex PCR; TCRdb's version includes in-frame clones alone and lacks a portion of them. The sample shows over a million clones, roughly 74% of them seen only once. The CDR3 has 15 amino acids. With 4 bases removed from V and 0 bases from J, the gap between germline ends came to 10 bases. Germline-derived CDR1 and CDR2 are SGHAT and FQDESV (reference sequence). Source material: memory CD4+ T cells from PBMCs. Subset reported: CD45RA-negative fraction. The clonotype comes from a man in his late teens or twenties in good health. Some clones in this sample may be carry-over from other donors' samples. V and J are TRBV11-1 and TRBJ1-3; D is uncertain. The CDR3 protein is CASSSHRFSGNTIYF. For the CDR3, the DNA is TGTGCCAGCAGCTCACATCGCTTCTCTGGAAACACCATATATTTT.